This TCR beta chain originates from a study of PD-L1 blockade in urothelial cancer. Across the whole study: The year 2014 saw patients start atezolizumab, 1,200 mg intravenously every 3 weeks. Researchers looked at the blood 3 weeks (second dose) and 6 weeks after treatment began. Bladder-origin urothelial cancer in males covered about 85% of the 29 patients. Study-level points and caveats: Below-median blood TCR clonality before treatment forecast better survival.

Concerning this clone: Antigen: not known.

Here immunoSEQ multiplex PCR was the method, and the copy in TCRdb shows in-frame clones only, minus some. The profile shows about 30,000 clones, roughly 76% of them singletons. Trimming removed 6 bases from V and 9 bases from J; junction bases left unmatched: 10. The germline CDR1 and CDR2 sequences are SNHLY and FYNNEI. This CDR3 is 16 amino acids long. The sample was PBMCs, taken around atezolizumab (anti-PD-L1) treatment. The chain employs TRBV2 and TRBJ2-1; 14 bases agree with TRBD2. The sequence was obtained from a man between 45 and 60 years old with urothelial cancer. The DNA for the CDR3 is TGTGCCAGCAGCCGTTCCGGGACTAGCGGGAGAGGTGAGCAGTTCTTC. Its protein is CASSRSGTSGRGEQFF.